Presented here are 12 T cell receptor beta chains from one specimen sequenced in a study of blood T cell repertoires in COVID-19. Repertoires were generated with immunoSEQ multiplex PCR, while TCRdb's copy carries only in-frame clones and drops some. The data contain approximately 430,000 clones, 70% to 90% of them singletons. The sequenced sample was peripheral blood. The receptors were sampled from a woman in her thirties with active or convalescent COVID-19.

This clone appeared once. DNA for the CDR3: TGCGCCAGCAACCTCCAGCGGGGGACACAAGAGACCCAGTACTTC. It yields the protein CASNLQRGTQETQYF. The chain employs TRBV5-1 and TRBJ2-5, with 8 bases identical to TRBD2. V shed 6 bases and J 2 bases; nucleotides not matched to a gene: 9. Germline CDR1 SGHRS, CDR2 YFSETQ. The CDR3 runs 15 residues.

The chain has TRBV3-1 (or the pseudogene TRBV3-2) and TRBJ2-1; D unresolved. Germline values: CDR1 LGHDT, CDR2 YNNKEL (reference sequence). V was pared by 4 bases and J by 0 bases, with 4 bases between. This CDR3 region has 13 residues. The CDR3 spells CASSLHSYNEQFF. In DNA form, the CDR3 reads TGTGCCAGCAGCCTCCACTCCTACAATGAGCAGTTCTTC.

The V call is TRBV10-3, the J call TRBJ1-1; 7 bases are shared with TRBD1. This CDR3 has 11 residues. Losses at the gene ends were 10 bases for V and 6 bases for J; bases not matched to a gene: 5. Looked up from germline, CDR1 is ENHRY and CDR2 is SYGVKD. The chain's CDR3 is CATQGSAEAFF. CDR3 nucleotide sequence: TGTGCCACACAGGGGAGCGCTGAAGCTTTCTTT.

The rearrangement links TRBV15 to TRBJ2-5; D may be TRBD2 (6 bases). The CDR3 is made up of 18 amino acids. The germline V gene has CDR1 LNHNV and CDR2 YYDKDF (reference sequence). The V gene lost 1 base and the J gene lost 3 bases, with 21 bases spanning the gap. The CDR3 coding sequence is TGTGCCACCAGCAGAGTTGGATTGGGGGGTTCTGGAAAAGAGACCCAGTACTTC. Amino acids: CATSRVGLGGSGKETQYF.

This rearrangement joins TRBV27 to TRBJ2-1; 11 nucleotides match TRBD2. The CDR3 is made up of 14 amino acids. V was clipped by 6 bases and J by 6 bases; unmatched bases: 4. Germline V gene data show CDR1 as MNHEY and CDR2 as SMNVEV (reference sequence). The CDR3 nucleotides read TGTGCCAGCAGCCTTGGGACTAGCGGCAATGAGCAGTTCTTC. This translates into CASSLGTSGNEQFF.

The chain combines TRBV29-1 with TRBJ1-2, with 7 bases matching TRBD1. V lost 6 bases and J lost 0; bases outside the gene matches: 16. In germline, CDR1 is SQVTM, CDR2 ANQGSEA. The CDR3 is 17 residues long. The CDR3 sequence is CSVDWAAGDRSNYGYTF. Here the CDR3 DNA reads TGCAGCGTCGATTGGGCGGCCGGGGACAGATCTAACTATGGCTACACCTTC.

The chain carries TRBV11-2 and TRBJ1-4, with D perhaps matching TRBD1 (6 bases). Germline V gene lookup returns CDR1 SGHAT and CDR2 FQNNGV. This CDR3 comprises 14 residues. V gave up 3 bases and J gave up 7 bases, with 12 bases separating them. CDR3 sequence reads: CASSFPGGREKLFF. CDR3 coding DNA: TGTGCCAGCAGCTTCCCCGGGGGGCGTGAAAAACTGTTTTTT.

The CDR3 DNA sequence: TGTGCCAGCAGCTTAGAGGGGGCTGGGGCTTTCTTT. As protein: CASSLEGAGAFF. The rearrangement uses TRBV7-9 and TRBJ1-1; TRBD1 aligns across 7 bases. The CDR3 covers 12 residues. Germline CDR1 is SEHNR and CDR2 is FQNEAQ (reference sequence). With 1 base clipped from V and 11 bases from J, the junction kept 4 bases outside the gene matches.

The chain combines TRBV27 with TRBJ1-1; tentatively, D is TRBD1 (5 bases). The V end was cut by 2 bases, the J end by 4 bases, with 14 bases between. The CDR3 has 15 residues. Germline lookup yields CDR1 MNHEY and CDR2 SMNVEV (reference sequence). The CDR3 nucleotides are TGTGCCAGCAGTTTACCCGGAGGGGTTGGCACTGAAGCTTTCTTT. Encoded protein: CASSLPGGVGTEAFF.

This chain joins TRBV18 and TRBJ2-7; D not resolved. The CDR3 is 13 residues long. V was cut by 6 bases and J by 2 bases, with 11 bases left in between. Germline CDR1 is KGHSH and CDR2 is LQKENI. CDR3 in DNA: TGTGCCAGCTCTACGGGTAACACCTACGAGCAGTACTTC. Protein: CASSTGNTYEQYF.

The chain carries TRBV11-2 and TRBJ2-1, with D perhaps TRBD2 (7 bases). V was cut by 8 bases and J by 6 bases, with 17 bases left in between. The CDR3 sequence is 14 residues long. Germline CDR1 reads SGHAT; CDR2 reads FQNNGV. The DNA of the CDR3 is TGTGCCAGCTCGGCTGGGGGGGCGCTCAATGAGCAGTTCTTC. Translated, it gives CASSAGGALNEQFF.

Remarks on this clone: Other DNA sequences in the sample encode the same CDR3. The rearrangement uses TRBV6-5 and TRBJ1-4; D perhaps matches TRBD1 (5 bases). V lost 2 bases to trimming and J lost 3 bases, with 7 bases between them. The CDR3 runs 14 residues. Germline-derived CDR1 and CDR2 are MNHEY and SVGAGI. The CDR3 DNA reads TGTGCCAGCAGTTACAGGGGATCTAATGAAAAACTGTTTTTT. Its translation is CASSYRGSNEKLFF.